Each of the 25 T cell receptor beta chains below was sequenced from the same sample in a study of read filtering for tumor transcriptome and immune sequencing. Molecular barcoded adaptors covering alpha/delta and beta/gamma chains were used on roughly 400 ng RNA. TCRdb reprocessed the reads with MiXCR, giving one entry per CDR3 protein. The table records more than 45,000 distinct CDR3 sequences, about 12% of them present only once. The sequenced sample was a population of CD138-negative cells sorted from bone marrow. The receptor set was obtained from a donor at least 40 years old with multiple myeloma.

Concerning this clonotype itself: A single base separates this from a much larger clone, so it may be a read error. The chain is built from TRBV20-1 and TRBJ2-5; TRBD1 aligns across 8 bases. Germline-derived CDR1 and CDR2 are DFQATT and SNEGSKA (reference sequence). Losses at the gene ends were 4 bases for V and 5 bases for J; bases not matched to a gene: 6. The CDR3 length is 13 residues. This CDR3 reads CSATTTGVETQYF. The CDR3 DNA reads TGCAGTGCTACGACGACAGGGGTTGAGACCCAGTACTTC.

As regards this clonotype: This may be a read error: a much more frequent sequence differs by one nucleotide. A read error is likely, as this CDR3 ends without the conserved phenylalanine or tryptophan. V and J are TRBV15 and TRBJ2-5; D is undetermined. CDR1 is LNHNV and CDR2 is YYDKDF in the germline V gene (reference sequence). CDR3 length: 16 amino acids. V lost 0 bases, J lost 5 bases, and 16 bases lay in between. CDR3 coding DNA: TGTGCCACCAGCAGAGATAGGGCAGTTCGGGCGGAGACCCAGTACTCC. Translating gives CATSRDRAVRAETQYS.

This clonotype was counted many times. The chain employs TRBV25-1 and TRBJ2-2; 7 nucleotides align to TRBD2. Germline-derived CDR1 and CDR2 are MGHDK and SYGVNS. This CDR3 is built from 15 residues. J was trimmed by 4 bases and V by 5 bases; bases with no gene match: 7. CDR3 loop: CASSRPGGGTGELFF. The CDR3 coding sequence is TGTGCCAGCAGTCGACCGGGGGGAGGCACCGGGGAGCTGTTTTTT.

This clonotype was detected many times. This chain joins TRBV7-9 and TRBJ1-1, with 8 bases aligning to TRBD1. With V trimmed by 0 bases and J by 8 bases, 8 bases remained unmatched. Germline V gives CDR1 SEHNR, CDR2 FQNEAQ (reference sequence). There are 15 residues in the CDR3. DNA for the CDR3: TGTGCCAGCAGCTTAGCGCGTCAGGGGGCGCCGGAAGCTTTCTTT. Translating gives CASSLARQGAPEAFF.

This clonotype was observed many times. J is TRBJ1-2 and V is TRBV7-9; TRBD1 might be the D (6 bases). V gave up 5 bases and J gave up 5 bases, with 18 bases separating them. The CDR3 has 15 residues. Germline values: CDR1 SEHNR, CDR2 FQNEAQ (reference sequence). CDR3 nucleotides: TGTGCCAGCAGCACGAAACAGGGAAGTCAGTATGGCTACACCTTC. Translated, it gives CASSTKQGSQYGYTF.

In the case of this clonotype: A much larger clone differs from this one at a single base, so this may be a read error. The chain couples TRBV14 to TRBJ2-2; 7 bases line up with TRBD2. The CDR3 has 16 amino acids. Germline-derived CDR1 and CDR2 are SGHDN and FVKESK. The chain's CDR3 is CASRQVTSFNTGELFF. CDR3 nucleotide sequence: TGTGCCAGCAGACAAGTGACTAGCTTCAACACCGGGGAGCTGTTTTTT.

This sequence joins TRBV3-1 and TRBJ2-7; weak D call: TRBD2 (6 bases). The length of the CDR3 is 14 residues. Germline V gene data show CDR1 as LGHDT and CDR2 as YNNKEL (reference sequence). Trimming removed 4 bases at V and 3 bases at J, with 13 bases between. For the CDR3, the DNA is TGTGCCAGCAGCCGAAGGGACTTCGACTACGAGCAGTACTTC. It yields the protein CASSRRDFDYEQYF.

This clonotype showed up many times. This chain links TRBV2 with TRBJ2-1; no clear D. V was trimmed by 6 bases and J by 5 bases, leaving 11 bases between them. The CDR3 is made up of 13 amino acids. From germline, CDR1 is SNHLY and CDR2 FYNNEI. CDR3 nucleotides: TGTGCCAGCAGAAAAGAGTGGGACAATGAGCAGTTCTTC. Translating it yields CASRKEWDNEQFF.

The table lists this clonotype with many counts. The rearrangement links TRBV7-3 to TRBJ2-1; the D gene is possibly TRBD2 (6 bases). CDR3 length: 14 amino acids. V lost 4 bases to trimming and J lost 3 bases, with 10 bases between them. Germline V gives CDR1 SGHTA, CDR2 FQGTGA. The CDR3 spells CASSWREDYNEQFF. The CDR3 nucleotides read TGTGCCAGCAGCTGGCGGGAAGACTACAATGAGCAGTTCTTC.

Worth noting for this clonotype: A much larger clone lies a single base off, so this may be a read error. This chain joins TRBV5-1 and TRBJ2-5, with D perhaps matching TRBD2 (5 bases). From germline, CDR1 is SGHRS and CDR2 YFSETQ. V lost 4 bases and J lost 7, with 17 bases in between. This CDR3 spans 14 amino acids. In DNA form, the CDR3 reads TGCGCCAGCAGCATGACTGCGGGCGGAGGGACCCAGTACTTC. Protein: CASSMTAGGGTQYF. The complete variable domain, with remaining parts taken from reference TRBV5-1 and TRBJ2-5, reads KAGVTQTPRYLIKTRGQQVTLSCSPISGHRSVSWYQQTPGQGLQFLFEYFSETQRNKGNFPGRFSGRQFSNSRSEMNVSTLELGDSALYLCASSMTAGGGTQYFGPGTRLLVL.

This clonotype was counted at least ten times. The chain uses TRBV12-3 or TRBV12-4 and TRBJ2-3; D is perhaps TRBD2 (5 bases). The CDR3 has 15 amino acids. Trimming removed 3 bases from V and 1 base from J, with 11 bases in between. The CDR3 reads CASSLAGDGTDTQYF. CDR3 nucleotides: TGTGCCAGCAGTTTGGCGGGCGATGGCACAGATACGCAGTATTTT.

This clonotype was detected ten times or more. This chain uses TRBV12-3 or TRBV12-4 with TRBJ2-1; tentatively, D is TRBD1 or TRBD2 (6 bases each). There are 19 residues in the CDR3. The germline V and J ends were trimmed by 6 bases and 1 base, with 25 bases remaining between them. The CDR3 is CASSYRPFIGGHSYNEQFF. Here the CDR3 DNA reads TGTGCCAGCAGCTATCGCCCGTTTATCGGGGGCCATTCCTACAATGAGCAGTTCTTC.

Turning to this clonotype: An end of the junction does not agree with germline; a read error may underlie this. This chain joins TRBV18 and TRBJ1-3, with TRBD1 as a possible D gene (6 bases). This CDR3 region has 15 residues. The germline V gene has CDR1 KGHSH and CDR2 LQKENI. CDR3 amino acids: CASSPRQDPGNTIYF. The CDR3 region has the DNA TGTGCCAGCTCACCCCGACAGGACCCTGGAAATACCATATATTTT.

The table lists this clonotype with many counts. CDR3 DNA: TGTGCCAGCAGCAGGGCAGGGATTAGCAATCAGCCCCAGCATTTT. This gives the protein CASSRAGISNQPQHF. The gene calls are TRBV5-5 and TRBJ1-5; D might be TRBD1 (5 bases). V was pared by 4 bases and J by 0 bases, with 11 bases between. Looked up from germline, CDR1 is SGHKS and CDR2 is YYEKEE (reference sequence). The CDR3 totals 15 residues.

In this sample, this clonotype turned up many times. This rearrangement joins TRBV11-2 to TRBJ2-1; TRBD2 aligns across 7 bases. Germline-derived CDR1 and CDR2 are SGHAT and FQNNGV. The V gene end was trimmed by 7 bases and the J gene end by 5 bases; junction bases not matched to a gene: 11. This CDR3 spans 15 amino acids. The CDR3 spells CASILTPSGDNEQFF. The CDR3 nucleotides are TGTGCCAGCATCCTGACTCCTAGCGGAGACAATGAGCAGTTCTTC.

This clonotype was seen a single time. A much larger clone differs from this one at a single base, so this may be a read error. The chain combines TRBV24-1 with TRBJ1-1, with 7 nucleotides matching TRBD1. The CDR3 extends over 13 amino acids. Germline V gives CDR1 KGHDR, CDR2 SFDVKD. The CDR3 nucleotides are TGTGCCACCCAGGGGGGCATGAACACTGGAGCTTTCTTT. Protein sequence: CATQGGMNTGAFF.

In the case of this clonotype: The conserved closing phenylalanine or tryptophan is absent in this CDR3, likely reflecting a read error. The CDR3 is CASGLLDEQYL. The CDR3 nucleotides read TGTGCATCGGGTCTATTGGACGAGCAGTACCTC. The gene calls are TRBV7-9 and TRBJ2-7; D is uncertain. The length of the CDR3 is 11 residues. Germline assignment: CDR1 SEHNR and CDR2 FQNEAQ (reference sequence).

In its sample, this clonotype was seen many times. V gene TRBV3-1 combines with J gene TRBJ2-5; D tentatively reads TRBD1 or TRBD2 (5 bases each). The CDR3 length is 15 residues. Germline V gene data show CDR1 as LGHDT and CDR2 as YNNKEL (reference sequence). V was clipped by 3 bases and J by 2 bases, with 13 bases between them. In DNA, the CDR3 is TGTGCCAGCAGCCACCTGGGGACGCGGCAAGAGACCCAGTACTTC. Translating it yields CASSHLGTRQETQYF.

This clonotype was recorded at least ten times. This rearrangement joins TRBV21-1 to TRBJ2-5. TRBV21-1 is marked as a pseudogene. The CDR3 covers 11 residues. The CDR3 region is CADAYQETQYF. CDR3 sequence (DNA): TGTGCCGACGCGTACCAAGAGACCCAGTACTTC.

The chain employs TRBV11-3 and TRBJ1-3; D unresolved. Germline-derived CDR1 and CDR2 are SGHNT and YENEEA. Trimming stripped 5 bases from V and 0 bases from J, with 17 bases between. This CDR3 spans 17 amino acids. CDR3 residues: CASSGRTGGASGNTIYF. Here the CDR3 DNA reads TGTGCCAGCAGCGGACGGACTGGCGGAGCCTCTGGAAACACCATATATTTT.

A few counts support this clonotype. The gene calls are TRBV19 and TRBJ1-5; 10 bases match TRBD1. The CDR3 totals 17 residues. Germline V gene data show CDR1 as LNHDA and CDR2 as SQIVND (reference sequence). The ends lost 5 bases at V and 6 bases at J; junction bases unmatched: 13. CDR3 nucleotide sequence: TGTGCCAGTAGTGTCTCCCGGACAGGGGGAGTCGGTCAGCCCCAGCATTTT. Its protein is CASSVSRTGGVGQPQHF.

The sample holds many counts of this clonotype. V gene TRBV27 combines with J gene TRBJ2-3; D remains unclear. V lost 11 bases to trimming and J lost 0 bases, with 21 bases between them. This CDR3 contains 16 residues. CDR1 is MNHEY, CDR2 SMNVEV, per germline (reference sequence). The CDR3 region has the DNA TGTGCCTTAACATACCGCCCCCACATGAGCACAGATACGCAGTATTTT. It codes for CALTYRPHMSTDTQYF.

This clonotype was recorded many times. This chain joins TRBV20-1 and TRBJ1-1; tentatively, D is TRBD1 (5 bases). CDR1 and CDR2 from the germline V gene are DFQATT and SNEGSKA (reference sequence). The V end was cut by 5 bases, the J end by 3 bases, with 22 bases between. This CDR3 has 16 amino acids. CDR3 sequence: CSALGVDARWDTEAFF. CDR3 bases: TGCAGTGCTTTGGGGGTGGACGCCCGGTGGGACACTGAAGCTTTCTTT.

This rearrangement joins TRBV7-3 to TRBJ2-1; D gene ambiguous. Looked up from germline, CDR1 is SGHTA and CDR2 is FQGTGA. This CDR3 contains 15 residues. Trimming removed 0 bases from V and 0 bases from J, with 6 bases in between. The CDR3 DNA is TGTGCCAGCAGCTTAACTTATTCCTCCTACAATGAGCAGTTCTTC. Protein: CASSLTYSSYNEQFF. Full variable domain (missing parts from reference TRBV7-3 and TRBJ2-1): GAGVSQTPSNKVTEKGKYVELRCDPISGHTALYWYRQSLGQGPEFLIYFQGTGAADDSGLPNDRFFAVRPEGSVSTLKIQRTERGDSAVYLCASSLTYSSYNEQFFGPGTRLTVL.

A note on this clonotype: At one end, the junction sequence differs from germline, possibly due to a read error. The chain employs TRBV4-2 and TRBJ2-3; D not resolved. CDR3 length: 14 amino acids. Germline-derived CDR1 and CDR2 are LGHNA and YNFKEQ. CDR3 coding DNA: TGTGCCAGCAGGCAAGACTCGGGTACAGATACGCAGTATTTT. Amino acids: CASRQDSGTDTQYF.